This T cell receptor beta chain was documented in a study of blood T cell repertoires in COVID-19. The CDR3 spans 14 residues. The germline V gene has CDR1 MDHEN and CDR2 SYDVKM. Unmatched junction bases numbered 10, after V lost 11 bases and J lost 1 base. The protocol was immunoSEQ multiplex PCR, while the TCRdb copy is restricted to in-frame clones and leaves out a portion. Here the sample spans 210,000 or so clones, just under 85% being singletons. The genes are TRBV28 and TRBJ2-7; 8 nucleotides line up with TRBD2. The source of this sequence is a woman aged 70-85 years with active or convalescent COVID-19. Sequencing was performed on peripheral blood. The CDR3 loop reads CASSSGGGSYEQYF. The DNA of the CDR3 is TGTGCCTCCTCATCGGGAGGGGGATCCTACGAGCAGTACTTC. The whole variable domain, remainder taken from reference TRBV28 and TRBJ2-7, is DVKVTQSSRYLVKRTGEKVFLECVQDMDHENMFWYRQDPGLGLRLIYFSYDVKMKEKGDIPEGYSVSREKKERFSLILESASTNQTSMYLCASSSGGGSYEQYFGPGTRLTVT.